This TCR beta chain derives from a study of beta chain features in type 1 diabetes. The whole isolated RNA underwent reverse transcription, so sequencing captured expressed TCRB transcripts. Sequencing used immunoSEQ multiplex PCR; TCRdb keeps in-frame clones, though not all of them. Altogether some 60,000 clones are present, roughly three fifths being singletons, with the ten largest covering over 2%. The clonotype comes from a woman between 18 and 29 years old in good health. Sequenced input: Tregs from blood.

CDR3 region: CASSVEPSGRVWTQYF. In nucleotides, the CDR3 is TGTGCCAGCAGCGTAGAGCCTAGCGGGAGGGTATGGACCCAGTACTTC. V usage is TRBV9 and J usage is TRBJ2-5; 12 bases agree with TRBD2. CDR3 length: 16 amino acids. Trimming removed 0 bases from V and 7 bases from J; junction bases left unmatched: 7. Germline CDR1 is SGDLS and CDR2 is YYNGEE.